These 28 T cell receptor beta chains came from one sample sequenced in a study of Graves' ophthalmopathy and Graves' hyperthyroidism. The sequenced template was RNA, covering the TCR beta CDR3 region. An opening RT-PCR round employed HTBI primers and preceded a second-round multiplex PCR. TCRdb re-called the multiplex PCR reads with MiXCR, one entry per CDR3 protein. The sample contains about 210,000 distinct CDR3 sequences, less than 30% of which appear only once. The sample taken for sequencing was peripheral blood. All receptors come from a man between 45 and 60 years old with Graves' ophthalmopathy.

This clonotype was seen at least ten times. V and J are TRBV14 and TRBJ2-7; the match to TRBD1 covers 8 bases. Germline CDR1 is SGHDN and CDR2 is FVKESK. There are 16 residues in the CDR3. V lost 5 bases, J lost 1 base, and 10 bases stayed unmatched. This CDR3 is CASSKNRGFDSYEQYF. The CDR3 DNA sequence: TGTGCCAGCAGCAAGAACAGGGGGTTCGATTCCTACGAGCAGTACTTC.

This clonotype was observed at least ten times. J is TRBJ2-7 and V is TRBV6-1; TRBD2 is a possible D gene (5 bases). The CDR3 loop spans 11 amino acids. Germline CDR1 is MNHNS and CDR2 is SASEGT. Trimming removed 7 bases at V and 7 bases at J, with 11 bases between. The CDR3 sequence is CASNPRGEQYF. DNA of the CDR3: TGTGCCAGCAACCCAAGAGGGGAGCAGTACTTC.

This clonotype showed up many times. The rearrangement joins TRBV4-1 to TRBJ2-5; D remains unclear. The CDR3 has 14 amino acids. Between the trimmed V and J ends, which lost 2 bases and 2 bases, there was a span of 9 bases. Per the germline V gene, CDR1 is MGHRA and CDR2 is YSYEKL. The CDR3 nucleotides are TGCGCCAGCAGCCAACCGGGCCCGCAAGAGACCCAGTACTTC. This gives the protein CASSQPGPQETQYF.

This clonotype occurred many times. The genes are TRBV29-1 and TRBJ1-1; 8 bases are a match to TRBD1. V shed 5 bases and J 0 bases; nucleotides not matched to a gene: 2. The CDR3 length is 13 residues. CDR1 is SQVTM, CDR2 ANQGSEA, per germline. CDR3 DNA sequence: TGCAGCGTTCGGGGACAGGTGAACACTGAAGCTTTCTTT. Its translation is CSVRGQVNTEAFF.

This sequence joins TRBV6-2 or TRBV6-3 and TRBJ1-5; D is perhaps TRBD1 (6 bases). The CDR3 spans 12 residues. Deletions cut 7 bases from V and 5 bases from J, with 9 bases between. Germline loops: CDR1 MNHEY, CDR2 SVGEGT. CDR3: CASTGGYQPQHF. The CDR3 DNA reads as TGTGCCAGCACGGGGGGCTATCAGCCCCAGCATTTT.

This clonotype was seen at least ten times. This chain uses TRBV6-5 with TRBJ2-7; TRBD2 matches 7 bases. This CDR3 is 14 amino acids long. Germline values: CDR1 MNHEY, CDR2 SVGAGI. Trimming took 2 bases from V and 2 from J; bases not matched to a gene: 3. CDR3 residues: CASSYGSGAYEQYF. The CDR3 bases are TGTGCCAGCAGTTACGGGAGCGGGGCCTACGAGCAGTACTTC.

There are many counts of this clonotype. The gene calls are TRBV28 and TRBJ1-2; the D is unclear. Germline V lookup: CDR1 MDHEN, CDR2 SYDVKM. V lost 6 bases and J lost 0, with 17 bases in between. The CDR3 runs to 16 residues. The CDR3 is CASSPGGLGTNYGYTF. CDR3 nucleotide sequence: TGTGCCAGCAGCCCGGGCGGCCTGGGCACTAACTATGGCTACACCTTC.

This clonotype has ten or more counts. Here the CDR3 DNA reads TGTGCCAGCAGCTTATCGACAGAAGAGACCCAGTACTTC. This encodes CASSLSTEETQYF. The genes are TRBV11-2 and TRBJ2-5, with a possible D match to TRBD1 (5 bases). Germline values: CDR1 SGHAT, CDR2 FQNNGV. Trimming left V 2 bases short and J 3 bases short, with 7 bases between. CDR3 length equals 13 residues.

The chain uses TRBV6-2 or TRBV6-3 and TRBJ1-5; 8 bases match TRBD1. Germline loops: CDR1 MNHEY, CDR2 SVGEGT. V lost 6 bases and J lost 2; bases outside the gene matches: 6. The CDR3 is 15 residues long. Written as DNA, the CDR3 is TGTGCCAGCAGGAGAGGACAGGGCGGCAATCAGCCCCAGCATTTT. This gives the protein CASRRGQGGNQPQHF.

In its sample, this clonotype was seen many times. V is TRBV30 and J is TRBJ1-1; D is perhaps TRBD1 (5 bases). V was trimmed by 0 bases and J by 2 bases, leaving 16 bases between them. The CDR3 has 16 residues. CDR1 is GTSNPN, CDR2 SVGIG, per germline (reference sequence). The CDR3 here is CAWSVGRWGGNTEAFF. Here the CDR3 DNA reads TGTGCCTGGAGTGTAGGCCGATGGGGGGGAAACACTGAAGCTTTCTTT.

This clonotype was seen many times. The CDR3 loop reads CASSGTGTSTYEQYF. DNA for the CDR3: TGTGCCAGCAGCGGGACCGGGACCTCCACCTACGAGCAGTACTTC. The chain combines TRBV11-2 with TRBJ2-7; possibly TRBD1 or TRBD2 for D (5 bases each). Looked up from germline, CDR1 is SGHAT and CDR2 is FQNNGV. The CDR3 sequence is 15 residues long. Trimming took off 5 bases at V and 2 bases at J, with 16 bases between the two ends.

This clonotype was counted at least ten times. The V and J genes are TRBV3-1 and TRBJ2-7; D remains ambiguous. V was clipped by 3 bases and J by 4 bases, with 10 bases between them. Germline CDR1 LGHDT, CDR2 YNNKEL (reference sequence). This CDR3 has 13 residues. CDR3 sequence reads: CASSHDGRYEQYF. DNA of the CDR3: TGTGCCAGCAGCCACGACGGTAGATACGAGCAGTACTTC.

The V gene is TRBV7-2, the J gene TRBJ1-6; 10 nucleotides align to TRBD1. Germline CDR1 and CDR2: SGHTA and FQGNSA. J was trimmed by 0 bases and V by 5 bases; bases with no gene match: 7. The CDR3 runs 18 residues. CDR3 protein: CASSLTTGGSSYNSPLHF. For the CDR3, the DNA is TGTGCCAGCAGCCTAACGACAGGGGGCAGCTCCTATAATTCACCCCTCCACTTT. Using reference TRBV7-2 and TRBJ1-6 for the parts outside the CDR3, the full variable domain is GAGVSQSPSNKVTEKGKDVELRCDPISGHTALYWYRQSLGQGLEFLIYFQGNSAPDKSGLPSDRFSAERTGGSVSTLTIQRTQQEDSAVYLCASSLTTGGSSYNSPLHFGNGTRLTVT.

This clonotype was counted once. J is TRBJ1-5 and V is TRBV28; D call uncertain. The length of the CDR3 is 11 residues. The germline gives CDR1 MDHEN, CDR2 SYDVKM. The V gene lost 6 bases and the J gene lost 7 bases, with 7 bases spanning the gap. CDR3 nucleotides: TGTGCCAGCAGCTTTGAGCAGCCCCAGCATTTT. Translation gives CASSFEQPQHF.

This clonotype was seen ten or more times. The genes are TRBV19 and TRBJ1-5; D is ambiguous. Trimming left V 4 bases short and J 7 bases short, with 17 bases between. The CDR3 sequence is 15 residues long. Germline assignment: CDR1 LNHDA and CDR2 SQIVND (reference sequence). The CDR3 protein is CASSNFVGTGQPQHF. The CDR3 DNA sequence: TGTGCCAGTAGTAATTTCGTGGGAACGGGGCAGCCCCAGCATTTT.

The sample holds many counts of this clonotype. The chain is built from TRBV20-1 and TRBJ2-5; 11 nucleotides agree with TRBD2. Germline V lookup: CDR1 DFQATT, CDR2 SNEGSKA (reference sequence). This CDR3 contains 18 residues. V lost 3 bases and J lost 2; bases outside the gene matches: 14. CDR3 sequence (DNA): TGCAGTGCTAGGGCCCTCGTAGCGGGAGGGCGGGTACAAGAGACCCAGTACTTC. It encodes CSARALVAGGRVQETQYF.

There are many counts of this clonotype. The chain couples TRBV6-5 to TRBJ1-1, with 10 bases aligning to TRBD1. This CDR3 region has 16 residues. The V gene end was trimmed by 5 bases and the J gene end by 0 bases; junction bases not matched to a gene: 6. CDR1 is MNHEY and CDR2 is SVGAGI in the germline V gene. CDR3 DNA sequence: TGTGCCAGCAGTCCGCCCGGACAGGGGGTGAACACTGAAGCTTTCTTT. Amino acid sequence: CASSPPGQGVNTEAFF.

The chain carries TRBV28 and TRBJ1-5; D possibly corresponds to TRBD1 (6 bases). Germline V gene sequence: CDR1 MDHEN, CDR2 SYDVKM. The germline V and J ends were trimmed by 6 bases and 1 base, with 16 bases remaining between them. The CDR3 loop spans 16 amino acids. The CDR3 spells CASSPPGVRSNQPQHF. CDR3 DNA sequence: TGTGCCAGCAGCCCACCAGGGGTTCGGAGCAATCAGCCCCAGCATTTT. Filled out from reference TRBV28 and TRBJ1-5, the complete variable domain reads DVKVTQSSRYLVKRTGEKVFLECVQDMDHENMFWYRQDPGLGLRLIYFSYDVKMKEKGDIPEGYSVSREKKERFSLILESASTNQTSMYLCASSPPGVRSNQPQHFGDGTRLSIL.

The CDR3 DNA reads TGTGCCAGCAGTTACTCGACCTCCGGGAGCGAGCAGTACTTC. It is translated as CASSYSTSGSEQYF. The chain is built from TRBV6-5 and TRBJ2-7; tentatively, D is TRBD2 (6 bases). Trimming took 0 bases from V and 6 from J, leaving 12 bases between them. CDR1 MNHEY and CDR2 SVGAGI come from the germline V gene. The CDR3 consists of 14 residues.

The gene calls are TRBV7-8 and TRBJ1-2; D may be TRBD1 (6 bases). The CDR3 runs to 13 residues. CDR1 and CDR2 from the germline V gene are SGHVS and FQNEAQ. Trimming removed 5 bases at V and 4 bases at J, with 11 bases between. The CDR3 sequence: CASSRDILYGYTF. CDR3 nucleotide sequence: TGTGCCAGCAGCCGGGACATCCTCTATGGCTACACCTTC. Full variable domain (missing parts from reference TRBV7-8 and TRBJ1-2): GAGVSQSPRYKVAKRGQDVALRCDPISGHVSLFWYQQALGQGPEFLTYFQNEAQLDKSGLPSDRFFAERPEGSVSTLKIQRTQQEDSAVYLCASSRDILYGYTFGSGTRLTVV.

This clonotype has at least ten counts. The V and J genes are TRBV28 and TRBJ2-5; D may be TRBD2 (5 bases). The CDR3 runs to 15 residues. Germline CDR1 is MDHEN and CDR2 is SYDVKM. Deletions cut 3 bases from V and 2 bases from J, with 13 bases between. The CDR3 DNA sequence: TGTGCCAGCAGTTTTTCCCCCCGAGGGCAAGAGACCCAGTACTTC. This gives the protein CASSFSPRGQETQYF. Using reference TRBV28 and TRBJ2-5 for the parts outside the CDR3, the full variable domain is DVKVTQSSRYLVKRTGEKVFLECVQDMDHENMFWYRQDPGLGLRLIYFSYDVKMKEKGDIPEGYSVSREKKERFSLILESASTNQTSMYLCASSFSPRGQETQYFGPGTRLLVL.

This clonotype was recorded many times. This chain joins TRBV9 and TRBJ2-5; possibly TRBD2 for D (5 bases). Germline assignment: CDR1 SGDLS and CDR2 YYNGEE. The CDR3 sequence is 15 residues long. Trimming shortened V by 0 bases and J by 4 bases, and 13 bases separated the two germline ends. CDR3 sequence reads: CASSVDLGVGETQYF. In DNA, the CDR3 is TGTGCCAGCAGCGTAGATCTGGGAGTGGGAGAGACCCAGTACTTC.

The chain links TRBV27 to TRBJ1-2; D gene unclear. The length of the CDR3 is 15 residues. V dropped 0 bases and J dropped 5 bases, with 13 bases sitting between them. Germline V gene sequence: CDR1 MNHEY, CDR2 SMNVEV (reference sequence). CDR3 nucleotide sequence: TGTGCCAGCAGTTTATCGGTCGGAGACCCGTATGGCTACACCTTC. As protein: CASSLSVGDPYGYTF.

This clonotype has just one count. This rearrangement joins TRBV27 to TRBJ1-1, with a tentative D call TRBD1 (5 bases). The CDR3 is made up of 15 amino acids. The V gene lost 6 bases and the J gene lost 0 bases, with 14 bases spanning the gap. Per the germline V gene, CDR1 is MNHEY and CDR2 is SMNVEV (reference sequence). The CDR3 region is CASSLTGTMNTEAFF. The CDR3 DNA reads TGTGCCAGCAGCCTAACAGGTACCATGAACACTGAAGCTTTCTTT.

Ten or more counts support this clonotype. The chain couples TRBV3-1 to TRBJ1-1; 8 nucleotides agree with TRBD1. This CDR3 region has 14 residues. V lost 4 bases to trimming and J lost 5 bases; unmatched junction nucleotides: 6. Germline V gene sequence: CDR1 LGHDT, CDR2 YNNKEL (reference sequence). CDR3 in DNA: TGTGCCAGCAGCCTACGACAGGGGAGGACTGAAGCTTTCTTT. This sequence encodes CASSLRQGRTEAFF.

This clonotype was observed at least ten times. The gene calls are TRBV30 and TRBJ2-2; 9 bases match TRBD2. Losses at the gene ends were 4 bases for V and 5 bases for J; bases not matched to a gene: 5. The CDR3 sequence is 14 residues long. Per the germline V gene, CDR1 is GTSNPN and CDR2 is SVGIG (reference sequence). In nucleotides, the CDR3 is TGTGCCTGGACTAGCGGGGAAGTTACCGGGGAGCTGTTTTTT. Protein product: CAWTSGEVTGELFF.

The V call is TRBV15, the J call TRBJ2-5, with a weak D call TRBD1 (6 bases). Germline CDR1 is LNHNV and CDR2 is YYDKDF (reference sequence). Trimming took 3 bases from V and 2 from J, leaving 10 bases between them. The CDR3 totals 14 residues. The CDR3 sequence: CATSRGRGQETQYF. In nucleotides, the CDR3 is TGTGCCACCAGCAGGGGTAGGGGGCAAGAGACCCAGTACTTC.

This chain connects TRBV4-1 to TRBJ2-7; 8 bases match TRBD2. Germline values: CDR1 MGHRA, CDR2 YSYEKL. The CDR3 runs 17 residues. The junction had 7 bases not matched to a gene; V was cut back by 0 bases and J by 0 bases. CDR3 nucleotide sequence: TGCGCCAGCAGCCAAGATCCGTCGGGAGGGTACTCCTACGAGCAGTACTTC. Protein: CASSQDPSGGYSYEQYF.